This TCR beta chain was sequenced for a study of cytomegalovirus exposure and HLA in healthy donors. Points from the study as a whole: There were 164 TCR beta chains listed as cytomegalovirus-associated. Owing to their indistinguishability, certain V segments, notably TRBV6-2 and TRBV6-3, were excluded.

This PCR relied on a set of 60 Vbeta primers and 13 Jbeta primers. Libraries were prepared by immunoSEQ multiplex PCR; TCRdb keeps only in-frame clonotypes and omits some of them. The sample has about 170,000 clones, about 85% seen once; the top ten hold 2% to 2.5%. This clone was counted a single time. The antigen remains undetermined. Germline CDR1 and CDR2: SGDLS and YYNGEE. The CDR3 runs to 14 residues. Trimming took off 1 base at V and 7 bases at J, with 9 bases between the two ends. The specimen sequenced was PBMCs. This sequence joins TRBV9 and TRBJ1-6; tentative D call: TRBD1 (6 bases). The sequence derives from a man younger than 35 in good health and CMV-seropositive. CDR3 coding DNA: TGTGCCAGCAGCGTACGGACAGACAATTCACCCCTCCACTTT. Amino acids: CASSVRTDNSPLHF.